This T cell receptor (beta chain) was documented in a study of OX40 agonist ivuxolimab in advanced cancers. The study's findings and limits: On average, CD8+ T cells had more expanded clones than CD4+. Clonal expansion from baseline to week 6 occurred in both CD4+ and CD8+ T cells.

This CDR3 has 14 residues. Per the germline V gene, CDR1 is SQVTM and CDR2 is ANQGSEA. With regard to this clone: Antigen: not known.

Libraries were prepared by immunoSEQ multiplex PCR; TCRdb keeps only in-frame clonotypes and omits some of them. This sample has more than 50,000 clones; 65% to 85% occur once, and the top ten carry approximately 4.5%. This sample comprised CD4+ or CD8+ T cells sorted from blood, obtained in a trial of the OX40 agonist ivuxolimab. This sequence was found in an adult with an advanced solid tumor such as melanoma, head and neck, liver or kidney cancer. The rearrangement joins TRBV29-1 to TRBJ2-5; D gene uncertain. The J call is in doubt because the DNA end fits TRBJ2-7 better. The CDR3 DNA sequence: TGCAGCGTTGAAAGTGACAAAAGCTCCTACGAGCAGTACTTC. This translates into CSVESDKSSYEQYF.